What follows describes a single TCR beta chain. Its binding antigen is unknown. Per-nucleotide qualities are absent, and no much larger clonotype sits a single base away. These data come from a study of blood T cell repertoires in COVID-19 (dated by TCRdb to the early 2020s). For the study in its entirety: Samples from collaborators originated in the United States, Italy and Spain and spanned both the acute and convalescent phases of COVID-19. The samples were drawn from the first 160 participants of the ongoing ImmuneRACE study and from 1,254 subjects provided by 6 global collaborators. The repertoires were made available in a free public database intended to serve as a resource for research on the immune response to SARS-CoV-2. Nearly every sample came with metadata listing a de-identified subject ID, COVID-19 status, age in years and sex. The prospective study material was composed of cDNA or gDNA derived from T cells, B-cell-depleted T cells, or PBMCs. Where available, HLA class I and class II types were obtained from metadata supplied by the sample provider rather than from assay-based typing. Subjects who had been exposed to COVID-19, were actively infected with it, or had recovered from it provided the deeply sampled blood TCRbeta repertoires that made up the dataset. General study outcomes and caveats: How much clinical and demographic metadata was included differed by source and by participant, and the metadata was provided uncurated.

TCRbeta CDR3 regions were amplified from genomic DNA by means of the immunoSEQ Assay, a bias-controlled multiplex PCR. The authors' pipeline ran thus. Within the assay, amplification of reference gene primers was used to estimate how many nucleated cells each sample contained. To quantify the absolute abundance of each unique TCRbeta CDR3 rearrangement, sequence reads were collapsed and filtered. For each sample, productive Simpson clonality was calculated by taking the square root of Simpson's diversity index across productive rearrangements. Sourced from immuneACCESS, this table was stored by TCRdb with only in-frame sequences that have V and J called. A share of the clones is absent; for the studies checked, an unresolved V gene accounts for under half, and the remainder has no known explanation. V and J calls and clone size are copied from that table; D and trimming were computed from the DNA. For this sample the table gives some 210,000 clones, of which 90% to 95% were detected only once. The ten largest make up approximately 0.77% of the sample.

Trimming accounts for 7 bases at V and 3 bases at J, while the number of junction bases matched to no gene is 13. Reading from cysteine to phenylalanine, the CDR3 counts 15 amino acids. Just CDR3 DNA is preserved here, 45 bases in frame from base 1. Taken from the germline V gene, the CDR1 and CDR2 loops are SQVTM and ANQGSEA. One collaborating source in Seattle enrolled patients during active infection and followed them longitudinally through the course of disease. Collaborating institutions collected whole blood in K2EDTA tubes following their own protocols. For TCRbeta analysis, collaborators shipped samples as frozen whole blood, isolated PBMCs, or DNA extracted from either of those sample types.

The chain was built from TRBV29-1 and TRBJ1-1, and 8 bases in between align with TRBD1. The receptor's source is a man aged 55 to 70 with COVID-19, enrolled during active disease. The sample taken for sequencing was peripheral blood. Here the CDR3 is given as CSARNTGGNDTEAFF. The nucleotides read TGCAGCGCAAGAAATACAGGGGGTAACGACACTGAAGCTTTCTTT.